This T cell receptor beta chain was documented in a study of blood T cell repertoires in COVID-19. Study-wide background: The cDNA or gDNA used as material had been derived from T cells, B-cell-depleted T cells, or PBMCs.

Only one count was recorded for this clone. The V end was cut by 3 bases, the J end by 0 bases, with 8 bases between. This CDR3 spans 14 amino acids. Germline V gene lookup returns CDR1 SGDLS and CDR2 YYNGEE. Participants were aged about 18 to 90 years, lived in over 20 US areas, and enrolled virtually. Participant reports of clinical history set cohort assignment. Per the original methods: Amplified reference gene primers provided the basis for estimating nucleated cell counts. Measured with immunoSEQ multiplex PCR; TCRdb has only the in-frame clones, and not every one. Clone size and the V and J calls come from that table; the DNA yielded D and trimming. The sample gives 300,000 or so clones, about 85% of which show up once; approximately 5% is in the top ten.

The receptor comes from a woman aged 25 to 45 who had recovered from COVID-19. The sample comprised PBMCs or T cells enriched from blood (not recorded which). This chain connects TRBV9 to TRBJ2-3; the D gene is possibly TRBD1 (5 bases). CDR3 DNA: TGTGCCAGCAGCGCGACAGCCAGCACAGATACGCAGTATTTT. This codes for CASSATASTDTQYF.